The 27 T cell receptor beta chains given below trace back to one sample, sequenced in a study of cytomegalovirus exposure and HLA in healthy donors. Use of 60 Vbeta and 13 Jbeta primers characterized the PCR. The assay was immunoSEQ multiplex PCR, and TCRdb's table has in-frame clones only and misses some. The table shows 100,000 to 150,000 clones, with around three quarters occurring only once. Sequenced sample: PBMCs. All receptors come from a woman between 45 and 65 years old in good health and CMV-seronegative.

The rearrangement links TRBV7-9 to TRBJ1-1; D not certain. The CDR3 contains 14 residues. V was shortened by 1 base and J by 3 bases, with 9 bases between the two germline ends. Germline V gene data show CDR1 as SEHNR and CDR2 as FQNEAQ (reference sequence). The CDR3 nucleotides are TGTGCCAGCAGCTTAGGGTTGCAGGACACTGAAGCTTTCTTT. Its translation is CASSLGLQDTEAFF.

This clone was recorded only once. This chain links TRBV13 with TRBJ1-4; D possibly corresponds to TRBD1 (6 bases). This CDR3 region has 16 residues. V lost 0 bases and J lost 8, with 16 bases in between. In germline, CDR1 is PRHDT, CDR2 FYEKMQ (reference sequence). CDR3 DNA: TGTGCCAGCAGCTTAGGCTTACAGGGCTCCTTCGAAAAACTGTTTTTT. Its protein product is CASSLGLQGSFEKLFF.

The chain recombines TRBV7-2 with TRBJ2-1, with 7 bases matching TRBD2. Looked up from germline, CDR1 is SGHTA and CDR2 is FQGNSA. CDR3 length: 15 amino acids. Trimming cost V 1 base and J 4 bases; bases outside gene matches: 4. CDR3 in DNA: TGTGCCAGCAGCTTAGAGCTAGCGGCATACAATGAGCAGTTCTTC. It is translated as CASSLELAAYNEQFF.

V gene TRBV9 combines with J gene TRBJ2-1, with a possible D match to TRBD2 (7 bases). Germline loops: CDR1 SGDLS, CDR2 YYNGEE. V was trimmed by 6 bases and J by 1 base, leaving 20 bases between them. This CDR3 has 17 residues. The CDR3 is CASTLGAGATSYNEQFF. CDR3 sequence (DNA): TGTGCCAGCACCCTGGGGGCGGGAGCTACGTCCTACAATGAGCAGTTCTTC.

The rearrangement uses TRBV9 and TRBJ2-3; 10 bases map to TRBD2. The CDR3 has 16 residues. The germline CDR1 and CDR2 sequences are SGDLS and YYNGEE. Trimming at V came to 0 bases and at J to 6 bases, leaving 7 bases not matched to a gene. CDR3 in amino acids: CASSVEPSGSWDTQYF. The CDR3 bases are TGTGCCAGCAGCGTAGAGCCTAGCGGGAGTTGGGATACGCAGTATTTT.

V and J are TRBV27 and TRBJ1-1; possible D gene TRBD1, 5 bases. Germline assignment: CDR1 MNHEY and CDR2 SMNVEV (reference sequence). V was cut by 2 bases and J by 4 bases, with 14 bases left in between. The CDR3 contains 15 residues. The CDR3 reads CASSLVQGIPTEAFF. In DNA, the CDR3 is TGTGCCAGCAGTTTAGTTCAGGGTATCCCCACTGAAGCTTTCTTT.

This chain connects TRBV6-5 to TRBJ1-1; D gene uncertain. Trimming shortened V by 4 bases and J by 11 bases, and 14 bases separated the two germline ends. This CDR3 is 12 amino acids long. The germline gives CDR1 MNHEY, CDR2 SVGAGI. Here the CDR3 reads CASSFDREGAFF. The CDR3 coding sequence is TGTGCCAGCAGTTTCGACCGGGAGGGCGCTTTCTTT.

V is TRBV30 and J is TRBJ1-5; no definite D call. The V and J ends lost 5 bases and 7 bases respectively, with 18 bases between them. This CDR3 is 14 amino acids long. Germline V gene sequence: CDR1 GTSNPN, CDR2 SVGIG (reference sequence). CDR3: CAWGLRVQGQPQHF. As DNA, the CDR3 is TGTGCCTGGGGACTTAGGGTGCAAGGCCAGCCCCAGCATTTT.

This clone has only a few counts. The chain has TRBV27 and TRBJ2-3; 8 nucleotides line up with TRBD2. The CDR3 is made up of 15 amino acids. Trimming cost V 3 bases and J 5 bases; bases outside gene matches: 7. From germline, CDR1 is MNHEY and CDR2 SMNVEV (reference sequence). CDR3 DNA: TGTGCCAGCAGTTTGGGGACTAGAGGGGTAGATACGCAGTATTTT. This translates into CASSLGTRGVDTQYF.

The chain uses TRBV4-2 and TRBJ2-3; 14 bases are shared with TRBD2. Germline-derived CDR1 and CDR2 are LGHNA and YNFKEQ. Trimming removed 4 bases from V and 5 bases from J; junction bases left unmatched: 17. CDR3 length equals 20 residues. CDR3 nucleotides: TGTGCCAGCAGCCGACTCCGGGCGGGGACTAGCGGGAGCGGAGAAGATACGCAGTATTTT. Protein: CASSRLRAGTSGSGEDTQYF.

In this sample, this clone turned up a few times. The chain employs TRBV6-5 and TRBJ2-7, with 7 positions matching TRBD1. J gave up 6 bases and V 6 bases, and 11 bases lay outside the gene matches. This CDR3 is 14 amino acids long. The germline V gene has CDR1 MNHEY and CDR2 SVGAGI. CDR3 sequence (DNA): TGTGCCAGCAGCTCAGGGGGACCCTCCGGCGAGCAGTACTTC. Its translation: CASSSGGPSGEQYF.

The chain links TRBV27 to TRBJ1-2; no clear D gene. V was clipped by 4 bases and J by 4 bases, with 10 bases between them. The CDR3 has 13 residues. The germline CDR1 and CDR2 sequences are MNHEY and SMNVEV (reference sequence). This chain's CDR3 is CASSSRGTYGYTF. DNA for the CDR3: TGTGCCAGCAGTTCCCGAGGAACCTATGGCTACACCTTC.

The genes are TRBV30 and TRBJ1-1, with TRBD1 matching over 12 bases. After removal of 2 bases from V and 6 bases from J, the junction contained 4 bases not matched to a gene. The germline V gene encodes CDR1 GTSNPN and CDR2 SVGIG (reference sequence). CDR3 length: 14 residues. CDR3: CAWSLGTGGSEAFF. The DNA of the CDR3 is TGTGCCTGGAGTCTCGGGACAGGGGGCTCTGAAGCTTTCTTT.

V and J are TRBV29-1 and TRBJ1-1, with 7 bases fitting TRBD1. This CDR3 is built from 14 residues. With V trimmed by 7 bases and J by 0 bases, 8 bases remained unmatched. The germline V gene has CDR1 SQVTM and CDR2 ANQGSEA. The CDR3 sequence: CSAGQPTMNTEAFF. In nucleotides, the CDR3 is TGCAGCGCGGGACAGCCTACTATGAACACTGAAGCTTTCTTT.

This chain links TRBV19 with TRBJ1-1; 7 bases map to TRBD1. Trimming removed 1 base from V and 3 bases from J; junction bases left unmatched: 5. From germline, CDR1 is LNHDA and CDR2 SQIVND (reference sequence). This CDR3 is 15 amino acids long. CDR3 sequence reads: CASSIGDRVDTEAFF. The CDR3 DNA follows: TGTGCCAGTAGTATAGGTGACAGGGTCGACACTGAAGCTTTCTTT. Filled out from reference TRBV19 and TRBJ1-1, the complete variable domain reads DGGITQSPKYLFRKEGQNVTLSCEQNLNHDAMYWYRQDPGQGLRLIYYSQIVNDFQKGDIAEGYSVSREKKESFPLTVTSAQKNPTAFYLCASSIGDRVDTEAFFGQGTRLTVV.

The chain employs TRBV30 and TRBJ1-3; possibly TRBD1 for D (5 bases). CDR3 length equals 14 residues. The germline CDR1 and CDR2 sequences are GTSNPN and SVGIG (reference sequence). V dropped 7 bases and J dropped 2 bases, with 15 bases sitting between them. The CDR3 DNA reads as TGTGCCTCGTTAAGGGGCGCCACTGGAAACACCATATATTTT. Its translation: CASLRGATGNTIYF.

V is TRBV7-2 and J is TRBJ2-7, with 10 nucleotides matching TRBD2. The length of the CDR3 is 14 residues. Trimming removed 2 bases from V and 3 bases from J; junction bases left unmatched: 1. Germline V lookup: CDR1 SGHTA, CDR2 FQGNSA. CDR3 nucleotide sequence: TGTGCCAGCAGCTTACGACTAGCGGGCTACGAGCAGTACTTC. This sequence encodes CASSLRLAGYEQYF.

As regards this clone: At one of its ends the junction is not consistent with the germline gene, which may arise from a read error. The gene calls are TRBV7-9 and TRBJ2-6, with 7 bases identical to TRBD1. The CDR3 has 16 residues. Looked up from germline, CDR1 is SEHNR and CDR2 is FQNEAQ (reference sequence). CDR3 residues: CSSSLSQGSGANVLTF. The CDR3 coding sequence is TGTTCCAGCAGCTTATCACAGGGGTCTGGGGCCAACGTCCTGACTTTC.

This clone was counted between two and nine times. The chain uses TRBV9 and TRBJ2-2; TRBD2 aligns across 10 bases. The CDR3 sequence is 16 residues long. Germline CDR1 is SGDLS and CDR2 is YYNGEE. Unmatched junction bases numbered 2, after V lost 0 bases and J lost 3 bases. The CDR3 bases are TGTGCCAGCAGCGTAGCCCTAGCGGGAGACACCGGGGAGCTGTTTTTT. This encodes CASSVALAGDTGELFF.

This chain uses TRBV6-5 with TRBJ2-3; 13 bases align to TRBD2. The CDR3 has 15 residues. The V gene's germline CDR1 is MNHEY and CDR2 SVGAGI. J lost 2 bases, V lost 8 bases, and 4 bases had no gene match. The CDR3 loop reads CASRLAGGNTDTQYF. As DNA, the CDR3 is TGTGCCAGCCGACTAGCGGGAGGTAACACAGATACGCAGTATTTT.

The J gene is TRBJ2-7, the V gene TRBV29-1; TRBD1 matches 9 bases. The CDR3 spans 15 residues. Germline trimming cut 7 bases from V and 6 bases from J; bases unmatched to any gene: 16. Germline V gives CDR1 SQVTM, CDR2 ANQGSEA. The CDR3 sequence: CSATGTGGAVGEQYF. CDR3 sequence (DNA): TGCAGCGCCACAGGTACAGGGGGCGCGGTTGGCGAGCAGTACTTC.

V gene TRBV28 combines with J gene TRBJ2-1; tentative D call: TRBD2 (5 bases). Per germline, CDR1 MDHEN and CDR2 SYDVKM. The CDR3 extends over 16 amino acids. Trimming took off 4 bases at V and 6 bases at J, with 19 bases between the two ends. CDR3 nucleotides: TGTGCCAGCAGTTCAATCCGTCACCGGGGTCCCAATGAGCAGTTCTTC. Protein sequence: CASSSIRHRGPNEQFF.

The rearrangement links TRBV29-1 to TRBJ1-1, with unresolved D. Germline assignment: CDR1 SQVTM and CDR2 ANQGSEA. The CDR3 totals 13 residues. Trimming cost V 4 bases and J 5 bases, with 14 bases left between them. The CDR3 spells CSVGAGVRTEAFF. The CDR3 nucleotides read TGCAGCGTTGGTGCGGGAGTGAGGACTGAAGCTTTCTTT.

The chain employs TRBV30 and TRBJ1-5, with TRBD1 matching 7 bases. The germline gives CDR1 GTSNPN, CDR2 SVGIG (reference sequence). Trimming cost V 8 bases and J 3 bases; bases outside gene matches: 7. The CDR3 is 13 residues long. The CDR3 DNA sequence: TGTGCCAGTTCGACAGGGAACAATCAGCCCCAGCATTTT. Its translation: CASSTGNNQPQHF.

This clone has just a few counts. The V call is TRBV7-2, the J call TRBJ2-2; 14 nucleotides align to TRBD2. Germline-derived CDR1 and CDR2 are SGHTA and FQGNSA. The CDR3 is made up of 15 amino acids. V gave up 5 bases and J gave up 6 bases; unmatched junction bases: 2. This CDR3 is CASSPTSGRAGELFF. The CDR3, as DNA: TGTGCCAGCAGCCCGACTAGCGGGAGGGCCGGGGAGCTGTTTTTT.

The chain employs TRBV30 and TRBJ2-5; D gene ambiguous. The CDR3 covers 13 residues. The V gene lost 0 bases and the J gene lost 4 bases, with 9 bases spanning the gap. The germline CDR1 and CDR2 sequences are GTSNPN and SVGIG (reference sequence). The CDR3, as DNA: TGTGCCTGGAGTGTACGGTCATCAGAGACCCAGTACTTC. Its protein is CAWSVRSSETQYF.

V gene TRBV30 combines with J gene TRBJ1-1, with 9 bases that match TRBD1. The CDR3 has 13 amino acids. Germline CDR1 reads GTSNPN; CDR2 reads SVGIG (reference sequence). V trimming: 4 bases; J trimming: 5 bases; junction bases outside the gene matches: 5. The CDR3 sequence: CAWTTGGGTEAFF. The CDR3 DNA is TGTGCCTGGACGACAGGGGGGGGAACTGAAGCTTTCTTT.